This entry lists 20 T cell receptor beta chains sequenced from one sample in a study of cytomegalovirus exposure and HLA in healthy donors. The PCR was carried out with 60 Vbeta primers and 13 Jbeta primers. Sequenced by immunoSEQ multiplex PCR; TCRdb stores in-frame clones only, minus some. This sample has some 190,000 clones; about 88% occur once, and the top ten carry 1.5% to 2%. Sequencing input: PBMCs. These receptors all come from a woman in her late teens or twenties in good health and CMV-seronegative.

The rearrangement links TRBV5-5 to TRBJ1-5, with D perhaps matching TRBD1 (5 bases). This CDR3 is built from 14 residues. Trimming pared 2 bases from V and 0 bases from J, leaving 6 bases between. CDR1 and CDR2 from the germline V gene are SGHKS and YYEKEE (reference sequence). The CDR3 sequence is CASSLTGSNQPQHF. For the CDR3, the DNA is TGTGCCAGCAGCTTAACAGGTAGCAATCAGCCCCAGCATTTT.

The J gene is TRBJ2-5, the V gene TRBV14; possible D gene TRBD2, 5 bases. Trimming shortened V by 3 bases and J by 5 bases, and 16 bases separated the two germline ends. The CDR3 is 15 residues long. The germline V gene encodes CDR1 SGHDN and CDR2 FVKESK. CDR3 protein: CASSHLGGRGETQYF. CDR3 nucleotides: TGTGCCAGCAGCCATTTAGGTGGGAGAGGGGAGACCCAGTACTTC.

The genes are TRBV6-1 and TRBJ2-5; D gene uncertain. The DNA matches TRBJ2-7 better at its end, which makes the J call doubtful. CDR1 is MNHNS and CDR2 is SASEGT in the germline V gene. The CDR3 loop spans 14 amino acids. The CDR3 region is CASSDPGYSYEQYF. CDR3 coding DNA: TGTGCCAGCAGTGACCCAGGTTACTCCTACGAGCAGTACTTC.

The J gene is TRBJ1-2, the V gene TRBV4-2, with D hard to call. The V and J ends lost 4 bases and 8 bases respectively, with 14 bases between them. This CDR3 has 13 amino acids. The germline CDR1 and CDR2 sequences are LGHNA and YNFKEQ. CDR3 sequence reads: CASSRGNLGGYTF. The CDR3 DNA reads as TGTGCCAGCAGCCGAGGGAACCTAGGGGGCTACACCTTC.

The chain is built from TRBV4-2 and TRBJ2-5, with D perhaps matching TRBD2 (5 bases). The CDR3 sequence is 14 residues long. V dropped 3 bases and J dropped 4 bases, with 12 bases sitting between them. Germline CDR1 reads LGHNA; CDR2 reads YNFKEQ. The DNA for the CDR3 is TGTGCCAGCAGCCATCGAGCGGCGGGAGAGACCCAGTACTTC. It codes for CASSHRAAGETQYF.

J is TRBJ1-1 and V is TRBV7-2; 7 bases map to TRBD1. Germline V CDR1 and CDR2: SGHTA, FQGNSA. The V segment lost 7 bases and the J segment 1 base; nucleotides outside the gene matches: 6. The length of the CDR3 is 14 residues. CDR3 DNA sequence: TGTGCCAGCACAACTCGACAGGGGAACACTGAAGCTTTCTTT. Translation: CASTTRQGNTEAFF.

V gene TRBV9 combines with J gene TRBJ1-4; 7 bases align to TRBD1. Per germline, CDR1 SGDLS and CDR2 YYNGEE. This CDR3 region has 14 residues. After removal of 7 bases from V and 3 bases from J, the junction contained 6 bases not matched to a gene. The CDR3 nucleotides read TGTGCCAGCGGTGGGACAGCTGCTAATGAAAAACTGTTTTTT. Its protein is CASGGTAANEKLFF.

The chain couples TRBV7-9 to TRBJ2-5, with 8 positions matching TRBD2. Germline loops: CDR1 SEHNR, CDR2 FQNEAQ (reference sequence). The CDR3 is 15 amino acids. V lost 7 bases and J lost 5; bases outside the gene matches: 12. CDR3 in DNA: TGTGCCAGCACCTTCTCCAGCGGGAGTCGTGAGACCCAGTACTTC. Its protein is CASTFSSGSRETQYF.

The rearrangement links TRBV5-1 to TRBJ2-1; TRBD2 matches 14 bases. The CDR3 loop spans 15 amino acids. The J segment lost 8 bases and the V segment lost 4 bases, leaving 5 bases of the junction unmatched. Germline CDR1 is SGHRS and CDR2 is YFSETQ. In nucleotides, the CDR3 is TGCGCCAGCAGCCGCGGGACTAGCGGGAGTTATGAGCAGTTCTTC. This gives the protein CASSRGTSGSYEQFF.

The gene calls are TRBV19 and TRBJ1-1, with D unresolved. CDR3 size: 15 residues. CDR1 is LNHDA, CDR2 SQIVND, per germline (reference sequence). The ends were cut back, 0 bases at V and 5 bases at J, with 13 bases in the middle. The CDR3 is CASSIEQRAGTEAFF. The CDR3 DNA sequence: TGTGCCAGTAGTATAGAGCAGCGGGCTGGTACTGAAGCTTTCTTT.

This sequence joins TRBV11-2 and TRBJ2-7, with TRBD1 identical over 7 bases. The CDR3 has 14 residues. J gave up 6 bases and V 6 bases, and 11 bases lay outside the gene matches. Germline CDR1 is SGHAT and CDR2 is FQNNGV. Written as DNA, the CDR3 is TGTGCCAGCAGGGCAAGCGGACAGGCTAGCGAGCAGTACTTC. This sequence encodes CASRASGQASEQYF. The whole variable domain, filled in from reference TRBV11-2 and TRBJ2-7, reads EAGVAQSPRYKIIEKRQSVAFWCNPISGHATLYWYQQILGQGPKLLIQFQNNGVVDDSQLPKDRFSAERLKGVDSTLKIQPAKLEDSAVYLCASRASGQASEQYFGPGTRLTVT.

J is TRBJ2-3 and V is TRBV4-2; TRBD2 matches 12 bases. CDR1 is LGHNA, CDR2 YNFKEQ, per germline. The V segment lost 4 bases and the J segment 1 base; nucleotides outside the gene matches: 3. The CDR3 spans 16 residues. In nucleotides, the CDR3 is TGTGCCAGCAGCCCTCGGACTAGCGGGGGCACAGATACGCAGTATTTT. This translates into CASSPRTSGGTDTQYF.

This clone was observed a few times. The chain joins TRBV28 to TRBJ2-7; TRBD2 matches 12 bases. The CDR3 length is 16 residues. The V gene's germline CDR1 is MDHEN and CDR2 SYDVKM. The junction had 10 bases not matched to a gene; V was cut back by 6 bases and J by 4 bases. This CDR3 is CASRMAASGGAYEQYF. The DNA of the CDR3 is TGTGCCAGCAGGATGGCGGCTAGCGGGGGGGCGTACGAGCAGTACTTC.

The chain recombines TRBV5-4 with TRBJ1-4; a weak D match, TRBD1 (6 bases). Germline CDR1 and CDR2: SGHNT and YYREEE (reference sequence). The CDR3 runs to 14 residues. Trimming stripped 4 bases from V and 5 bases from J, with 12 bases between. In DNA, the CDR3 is TGTGCCAGCAGCCCCTCTCAGGGGAATGAAAAACTGTTTTTT. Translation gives CASSPSQGNEKLFF.

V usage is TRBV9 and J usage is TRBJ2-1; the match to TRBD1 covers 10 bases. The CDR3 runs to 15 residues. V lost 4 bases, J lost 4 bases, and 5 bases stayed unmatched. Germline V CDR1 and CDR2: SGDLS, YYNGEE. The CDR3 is CASSLGGQGYNEQFF. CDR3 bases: TGTGCCAGCAGCCTTGGGGGACAGGGGTACAATGAGCAGTTCTTC.

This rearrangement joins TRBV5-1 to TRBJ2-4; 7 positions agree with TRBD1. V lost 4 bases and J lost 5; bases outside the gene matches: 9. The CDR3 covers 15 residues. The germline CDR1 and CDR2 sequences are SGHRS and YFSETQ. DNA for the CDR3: TGCGCCAGCAGCCCCCGGGGACAGTGGGAAAACATTCAGTACTTC. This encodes CASSPRGQWENIQYF.

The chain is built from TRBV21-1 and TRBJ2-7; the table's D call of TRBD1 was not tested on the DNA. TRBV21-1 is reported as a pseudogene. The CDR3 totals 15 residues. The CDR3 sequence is CASSMQGAPSYEQYF. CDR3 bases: TGTGCCAGCAGCATGCAGGGGGCACCTTCCTACGAGCAGTACTTC.

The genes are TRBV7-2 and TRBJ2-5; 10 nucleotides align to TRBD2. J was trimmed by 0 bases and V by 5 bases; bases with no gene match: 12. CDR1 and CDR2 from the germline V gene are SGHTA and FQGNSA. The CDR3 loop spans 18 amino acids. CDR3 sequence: CASSTGLAGALYQETQYF. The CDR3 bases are TGTGCCAGCAGCACAGGGCTAGCGGGAGCGTTGTACCAAGAGACCCAGTACTTC.

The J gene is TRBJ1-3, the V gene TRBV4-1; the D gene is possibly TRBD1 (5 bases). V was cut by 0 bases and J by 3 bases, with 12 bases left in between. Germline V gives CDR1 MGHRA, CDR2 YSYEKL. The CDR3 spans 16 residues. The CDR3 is CASSQDRQSYGNTIYF. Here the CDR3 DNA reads TGCGCCAGCAGCCAAGATAGACAGAGCTATGGAAACACCATATATTTT.

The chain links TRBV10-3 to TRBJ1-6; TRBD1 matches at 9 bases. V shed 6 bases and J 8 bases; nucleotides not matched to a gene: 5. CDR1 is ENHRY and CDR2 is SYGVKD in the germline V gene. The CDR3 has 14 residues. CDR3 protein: CAIRWDRADSPLHF. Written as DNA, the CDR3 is TGTGCCATCAGGTGGGACAGGGCGGATTCACCCCTCCACTTT.